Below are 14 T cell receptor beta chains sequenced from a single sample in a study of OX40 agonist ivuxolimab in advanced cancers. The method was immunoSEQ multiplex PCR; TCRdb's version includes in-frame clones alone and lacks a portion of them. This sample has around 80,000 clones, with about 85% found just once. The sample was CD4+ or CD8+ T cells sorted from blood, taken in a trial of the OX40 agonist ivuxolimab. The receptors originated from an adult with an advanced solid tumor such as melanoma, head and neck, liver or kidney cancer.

CDR3 sequence reads: CASSPAPGPGEFF. The CDR3 DNA reads TGTGCCAGCAGCCCCGCCCCCGGGCCCGGGGAGTTCTTC. This sequence joins TRBV9 and TRBJ2-1; D possibly corresponds to TRBD2 (5 bases). The CDR3 sequence is 13 residues long. Germline V gene lookup returns CDR1 SGDLS and CDR2 YYNGEE. V was trimmed by 4 bases and J by 14 bases, leaving 19 bases between them.

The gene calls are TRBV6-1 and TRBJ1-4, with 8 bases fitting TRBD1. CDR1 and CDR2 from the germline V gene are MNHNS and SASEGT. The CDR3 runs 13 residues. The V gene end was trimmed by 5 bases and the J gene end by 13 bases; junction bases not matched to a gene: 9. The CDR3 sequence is CASSPQGQGLLFF. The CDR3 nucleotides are TGTGCCAGCAGTCCACAAGGACAGGGCCTACTGTTTTTT.

This chain's CDR3 is CAWSISLRDRGYEQYF. The CDR3 region has the DNA TGTGCCTGGAGTATTAGTCTCCGGGACAGGGGCTACGAGCAGTACTTC. The chain recombines TRBV30 with TRBJ2-7, with 10 bases identical to TRBD1. The length of the CDR3 is 16 residues. V trimming: 2 bases; J trimming: 3 bases; junction bases outside the gene matches: 10. CDR1 is GTSNPN and CDR2 is SVGIG in the germline V gene (reference sequence).

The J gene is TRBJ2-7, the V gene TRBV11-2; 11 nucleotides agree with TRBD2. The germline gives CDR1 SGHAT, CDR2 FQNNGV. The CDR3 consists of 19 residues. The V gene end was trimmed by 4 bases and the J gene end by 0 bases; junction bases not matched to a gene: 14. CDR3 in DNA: TGTGCCAGCAGCTCCTTTAAGGGGGCTAGCGGGGGGTTCTCCTACGAGCAGTACTTC. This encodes CASSSFKGASGGFSYEQYF.

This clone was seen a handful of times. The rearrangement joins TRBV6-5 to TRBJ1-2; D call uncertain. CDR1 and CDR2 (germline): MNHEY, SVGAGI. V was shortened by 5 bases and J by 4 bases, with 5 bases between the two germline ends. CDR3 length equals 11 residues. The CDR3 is CASSDTYGYTF. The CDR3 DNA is TGTGCCAGCAGTGACACCTATGGCTACACCTTC.

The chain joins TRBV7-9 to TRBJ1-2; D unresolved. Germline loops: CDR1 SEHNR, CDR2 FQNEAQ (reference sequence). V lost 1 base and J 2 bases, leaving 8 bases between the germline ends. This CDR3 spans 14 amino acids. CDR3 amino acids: CASSLVSGNYGYTF. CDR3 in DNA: TGTGCCAGCAGCTTAGTGTCCGGAAACTATGGCTACACCTTC.

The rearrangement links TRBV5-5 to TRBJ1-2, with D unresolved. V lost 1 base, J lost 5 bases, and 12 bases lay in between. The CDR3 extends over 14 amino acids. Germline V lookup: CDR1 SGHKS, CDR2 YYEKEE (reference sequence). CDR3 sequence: CASSLKSSGYGYTF. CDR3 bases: TGTGCCAGCAGCTTGAAATCTTCGGGGTATGGCTACACCTTC.

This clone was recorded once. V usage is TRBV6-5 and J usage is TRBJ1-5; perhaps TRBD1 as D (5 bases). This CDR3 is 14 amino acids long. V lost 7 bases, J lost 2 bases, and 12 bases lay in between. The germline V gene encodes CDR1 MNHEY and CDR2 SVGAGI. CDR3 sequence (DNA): TGTGCCAGCACCTCGGGGCGCGGCAATCAGCCCCAGCATTTT. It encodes CASTSGRGNQPQHF.

CDR3 sequence reads: CAWSVSGVIAIQYF. In DNA, the CDR3 is TGTGCCTGGAGTGTAAGTGGGGTTATCGCCATTCAGTACTTC. The chain couples TRBV30 to TRBJ2-4; D unclear. Germline CDR1 is GTSNPN and CDR2 is SVGIG (reference sequence). Trimming shortened V by 0 bases and J by 9 bases, and 15 bases separated the two germline ends. CDR3 length equals 14 residues.

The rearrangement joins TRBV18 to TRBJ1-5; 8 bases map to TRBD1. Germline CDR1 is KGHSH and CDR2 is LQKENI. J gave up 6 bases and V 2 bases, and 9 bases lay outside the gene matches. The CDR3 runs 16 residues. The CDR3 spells CASSPGKGDRIQPQHF. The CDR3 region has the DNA TGTGCCAGCTCACCAGGCAAGGGGGACAGGATTCAGCCCCAGCATTTT.

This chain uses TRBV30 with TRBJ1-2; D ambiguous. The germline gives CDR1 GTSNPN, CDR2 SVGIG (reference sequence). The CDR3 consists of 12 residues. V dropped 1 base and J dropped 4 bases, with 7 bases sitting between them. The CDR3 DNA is TGTGCCTGGAGTGGGGCGATCTATGGCTACACCTTC. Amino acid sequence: CAWSGAIYGYTF.

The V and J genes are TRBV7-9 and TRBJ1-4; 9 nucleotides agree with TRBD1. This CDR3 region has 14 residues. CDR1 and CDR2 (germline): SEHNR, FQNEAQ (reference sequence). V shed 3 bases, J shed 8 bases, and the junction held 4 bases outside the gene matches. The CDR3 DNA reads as TGTGCCAGCAGCTTTGGGACAGGGTGGGAAAAACTGTTTTTT. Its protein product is CASSFGTGWEKLFF.

CDR3: CAISELAGSYNEQFF. CDR3 nucleotide sequence: TGTGCCATCAGTGAACTAGCCGGGTCCTACAATGAGCAGTTCTTC. The chain has TRBV10-3 and TRBJ2-1, with D maybe TRBD2 (6 bases). Germline assignment: CDR1 ENHRY and CDR2 SYGVKD. V lost 3 bases, J lost 1 base, and 10 bases lay in between. The CDR3 extends over 15 amino acids.

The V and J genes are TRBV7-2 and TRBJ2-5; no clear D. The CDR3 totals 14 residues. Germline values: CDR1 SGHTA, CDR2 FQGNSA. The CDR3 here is CASSSLPGYETQYF. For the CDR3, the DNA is TGTGCTTCCAGCAGCTTACCGGGTTACGAGACCCAGTACTTC.